This entry lists 9 T cell receptor beta chains sequenced from one sample in a study of T-cell memory formation after mild COVID-19. TCRdb fed the 5' RACE reads into MiXCR, producing one record per CDR3 protein. The sample shows about 500,000 distinct CDR3 sequences, 20% of them seen only once. Sequenced input: PBMCs or a T cell subset sorted from them (not recorded which). These receptors were taken from an adult woman who had mild COVID-19 (a few samples of this study predate the infection). Cell type and time point are not known.

The V gene is TRBV6-5, the J gene TRBJ1-3; D perhaps matches TRBD1 (5 bases). Germline V lookup: CDR1 MNHEY, CDR2 SVGAGI. V was pared by 6 bases and J by 0 bases, with 9 bases between. The CDR3 loop spans 14 amino acids. Written as DNA, the CDR3 is TGTGCCAGCAGATCAGGGTTCTCTGGAAACACCATATATTTT. It specifies CASRSGFSGNTIYF.

The chain employs TRBV5-6 and TRBJ1-2; D might be TRBD1 (6 bases). V lost 0 bases, J lost 4 bases, and 16 bases lay in between. The CDR3 is made up of 16 amino acids. Germline lookup yields CDR1 SGHDT and CDR2 YYEEEE. CDR3 DNA: TGTGCCAGCAGCTTGGTTTTCGGGGGCTGGGGCTATGGCTACACCTTC. Amino acid sequence: CASSLVFGGWGYGYTF.

This clonotype came up a few times. The rearrangement joins TRBV7-3 to TRBJ2-3; perhaps TRBD1 as D (6 bases). Germline lookup yields CDR1 SGHTA and CDR2 FQGTGA. V gave up 5 bases and J gave up 1 base, with 13 bases separating them. The CDR3 has 15 amino acids. CDR3 amino acids: CASSPHRDRTDTQYF. CDR3 sequence (DNA): TGTGCCAGCAGCCCCCACAGGGATCGCACAGATACGCAGTATTTT.

This chain links TRBV30 with TRBJ2-3; 7 bases fit TRBD2. The CDR3 runs to 13 residues. Germline V gene sequence: CDR1 GTSNPN, CDR2 SVGIG (reference sequence). V was clipped by 4 bases and J by 3 bases; unmatched bases: 4. DNA of the CDR3: TGTGCCTGGAATGGCGGGGGTACAGATACGCAGTATTTT. Translation gives CAWNGGGTDTQYF.

This sequence joins TRBV5-5 and TRBJ2-7; D gene uncertain. With 3 bases removed from V and 2 bases from J, the gap between germline ends came to 12 bases. The CDR3 runs 14 residues. Germline V lookup: CDR1 SGHKS, CDR2 YYEKEE (reference sequence). The CDR3 nucleotides read TGTGCCAGCAGCTCCTATCCAGGAGCCTACGAGCAGTACTTC. It translates to CASSSYPGAYEQYF.

The chain couples TRBV30 to TRBJ2-1; 7 bases are a match to TRBD2. This CDR3 is built from 12 residues. Losses at the gene ends were 4 bases for V and 7 bases for J; bases not matched to a gene: 4. The germline V gene has CDR1 GTSNPN and CDR2 SVGIG (reference sequence). This chain's CDR3 is CAWKDSGNEQFF. CDR3 nucleotide sequence: TGTGCCTGGAAGGATAGCGGGAATGAGCAGTTCTTC.

This clonotype occurred a few times. V is TRBV9 and J is TRBJ1-6, with D possibly matching TRBD1 (5 bases). Germline V gene lookup returns CDR1 SGDLS and CDR2 YYNGEE. Deletions cut 2 bases from V and 8 bases from J, with 14 bases between. This CDR3 has 15 residues. CDR3 nucleotides: TGTGCCAGCAGCGTGGCAGGGACTAGGGATTCACCCCTCCACTTT. Translation: CASSVAGTRDSPLHF. Full variable domain (remainder filled in from reference TRBV9 and TRBJ1-6): DSGVTQTPKHLITATGQRVTLRCSPRSGDLSVYWYQQSLDQGLQFLIQYYNGEERAKGNILERFSAQQFPDLHSELNLSSLELGDSALYFCASSVAGTRDSPLHFGNGTRLTVT.

V usage is TRBV7-2 and J usage is TRBJ1-2; 9 positions match TRBD1. Germline V gene sequence: CDR1 SGHTA, CDR2 FQGNSA. This CDR3 has 13 amino acids. The V and J ends lost 8 bases and 6 bases, in that order; junction bases with no gene match: 7. The CDR3 is CASWTGENDGYTF. DNA for the CDR3: TGTGCCAGCTGGACAGGGGAGAATGATGGCTACACCTTC.

The genes are TRBV7-9 and TRBJ2-3; D is ambiguous. Trimming stripped 5 bases from V and 7 bases from J, with 13 bases between. This CDR3 comprises 13 residues. Germline loops: CDR1 SEHNR, CDR2 FQNEAQ (reference sequence). The CDR3 DNA reads as TGTGCCAGCAGCCCCCCTCCCTCCCATACGCAGTATTTT. Protein sequence: CASSPPPSHTQYF.